This is a list of T cell receptor beta chains from one sample in a study of cytomegalovirus exposure and HLA in healthy donors. Clones were sequenced by immunoSEQ multiplex PCR, and TCRdb holds only the in-frame ones, with some missing. The sample has some 130,000 clones, about 82% seen once; the top ten hold under 2%. The specimen sequenced was PBMCs. Receptors were obtained from a female donor in good health and CMV-seropositive. Both conserved end residues are part of each CDR3. D genes are given only for firm matches. Rows give clone size only sometimes, using once, few, many, or a class for an expanded clone.

D: NA; V: TRBV7-6; J: TRBJ2-7; size: NA; DNA: TGTGCCAGCAGCTTAGCCGGGGACGAGCAGTACTTC; CDR3: CASSLAGDEQYF
D: TRBD2; V: TRBV5-1; J: TRBJ2-7; size: NA; DNA: TGCGCCAGCAGCTTGGCCGGGACTAGCGGGACCTACGAGCAGTACTTC; CDR3: CASSLAGTSGTYEQYF
D: TRBD1; V: TRBV18; J: TRBJ2-7; size: NA; DNA: TGTGCCAGCTCACCCTATCGACAGGGGGTTAACTCCTACGAGCAGTACTTC; CDR3: CASSPYRQGVNSYEQYF
D: NA; V: TRBV9; J: TRBJ1-2; size: NA; DNA: TGTGCCAGCAGCGGACAAAGTCGAACTAACTATGGCTACACCTTC; CDR3: CASSGQSRTNYGYTF
D: NA; V: TRBV6-5; J: TRBJ2-3; size: NA; DNA: TGTGCCAGCAGTACCGGGACTCCTGACCGTGATACGCAGTATTTT; CDR3: CASSTGTPDRDTQYF
D: TRBD2; V: TRBV9; J: TRBJ2-7; size: NA; DNA: TGTGCCAGCAGCCCCCCCCTCGGGCGGGGGGAGACATCCTACGAGCAGTACTTC; CDR3: CASSPPLGRGETSYEQYF
D: TRBD2; V: TRBV5-1; J: TRBJ2-1; size: NA; DNA: TGCGCCAGCAGCTTGTACCTAGCGGGAGTCGAGCAGTTCTTC; CDR3: CASSLYLAGVEQFF
D: NA; V: TRBV2; J: TRBJ2-3; size: NA; DNA: TGTGCCAGCAAAGGACACCCCACAGATACGCAGTATTTT; CDR3: CASKGHPTDTQYF
D: NA; V: TRBV25-1; J: TRBJ2-3; size: NA; DNA: TGTGCCAGCAGTGGGCTGTTACGGGAGTGGGCAGATACGCAGTATTTT; CDR3: CASSGLLREWADTQYF
D: TRBD1; V: TRBV4-2; J: TRBJ1-6; size: NA; DNA: TGTGCCAGCAGCCAGGGGGGGACAGGGGATTCACCCCTCCACTTT; CDR3: CASSQGGTGDSPLHF
D: TRBD2; V: TRBV9; J: TRBJ2-5; size: NA; DNA: TGTGCCAGCAGCGTAGGGGCTAGCGGGAGAGTAGGAGAGACCCAGTACTTC; CDR3: CASSVGASGRVGETQYF
D: NA; V: TRBV4-1; J: TRBJ2-7; size: NA; DNA: TGCGCCAGCAGCCAAGATCTCTACGAGCAGTACTTC; CDR3: CASSQDLYEQYF
D: TRBD1; V: TRBV25-1; J: TRBJ2-3; size: NA; DNA: TGTGCCAGCAGTGACCTTGGGGCAGGGGGAAATACGCAGTATTTT; CDR3: CASSDLGAGGNTQYF
D: TRBD1; V: TRBV5-5; J: TRBJ1-2; size: NA; DNA: TGTGCCAGCAGCTCTTGGACAGGACCGTATGGCTACACCTTC; CDR3: CASSSWTGPYGYTF
D: NA; V: TRBV5-1; J: TRBJ2-5; size: few; DNA: TGCGCCAGCGCACCCCAGGGGACACTCCAAGAGACCCAGTACTTC; CDR3: CASAPQGTLQETQYF
D: TRBD1; V: TRBV28; J: TRBJ1-5; size: NA; DNA: TGTGCCAGCAGTGGAAGGACAGGGAGGGGCAATCAGCCCCAGCATTTT; CDR3: CASSGRTGRGNQPQHF
D: TRBD2; V: TRBV7-2; J: TRBJ2-2; size: once; DNA: TGTGCCAGCAGCTTAATACTGACTAGCGGGGGGAACACCGGGGAGCTGTTTTTT; CDR3: CASSLILTSGGNTGELFF
D: NA; V: TRBV19; J: TRBJ2-7; size: NA; DNA: TGTGCCAGTAGTATAGTGTGGCGTCGTTCCGGAGACGAGCAGTACTTC; CDR3: CASSIVWRRSGDEQYF
D: NA; V: TRBV28; J: TRBJ2-5; size: NA; DNA: TGTGCCAGCACAACACCTAGGTATCCGTACCAAGAGACCCAGTACTTC; CDR3: CASTTPRYPYQETQYF
D: TRBD1; V: TRBV7-8; J: TRBJ2-2; size: NA; DNA: TGTGCCAGCAGCTTATTAAACCGGGACAGGGGGGTGTACGGGGAGCTGTTTTTT; CDR3: CASSLLNRDRGVYGELFF
D: NA; V: TRBV27; J: TRBJ1-1; size: NA; DNA: TGTGCCAGCAGTTTAGGTCGGGGGGGCACTGAAGCTTTCTTT; CDR3: CASSLGRGGTEAFF
D: TRBD1; V: TRBV19; J: TRBJ2-5; size: NA; DNA: TGTGCCAGTAGTATAGTACCGGGACAGGGGGTCGAGACCCAGTACTTC; CDR3: CASSIVPGQGVETQYF
D: NA; V: TRBV7-9; J: TRBJ2-7; size: once; DNA: TGTGCCAGCAGCTTATCGACAGTCTCCTACGAGCAGTACTTC; CDR3: CASSLSTVSYEQYF